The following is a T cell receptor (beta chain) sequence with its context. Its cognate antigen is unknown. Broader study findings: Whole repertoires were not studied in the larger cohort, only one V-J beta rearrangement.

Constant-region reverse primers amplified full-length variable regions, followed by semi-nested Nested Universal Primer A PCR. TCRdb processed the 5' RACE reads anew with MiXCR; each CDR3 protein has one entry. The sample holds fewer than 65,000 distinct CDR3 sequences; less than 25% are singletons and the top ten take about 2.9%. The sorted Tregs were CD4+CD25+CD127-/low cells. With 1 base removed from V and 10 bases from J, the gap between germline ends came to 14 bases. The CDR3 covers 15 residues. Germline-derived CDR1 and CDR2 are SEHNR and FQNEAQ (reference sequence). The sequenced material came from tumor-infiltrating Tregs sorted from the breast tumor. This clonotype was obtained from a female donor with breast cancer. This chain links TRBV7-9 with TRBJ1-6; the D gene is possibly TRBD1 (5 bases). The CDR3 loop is CASSLGDPKGSPLHF. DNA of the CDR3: TGTGCCAGCAGCTTAGGGGATCCCAAGGGGTCACCCCTCCACTTT. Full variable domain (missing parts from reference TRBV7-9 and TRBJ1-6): DTGVSQNPRHKITKRGQNVTFRCDPISEHNRLYWYRQTLGQGPEFLTYFQNEAQLEKSRLLSDRFSAERPKGSFSTLEIQRTEQGDSAMYLCASSLGDPKGSPLHFGNGTRLTVT.